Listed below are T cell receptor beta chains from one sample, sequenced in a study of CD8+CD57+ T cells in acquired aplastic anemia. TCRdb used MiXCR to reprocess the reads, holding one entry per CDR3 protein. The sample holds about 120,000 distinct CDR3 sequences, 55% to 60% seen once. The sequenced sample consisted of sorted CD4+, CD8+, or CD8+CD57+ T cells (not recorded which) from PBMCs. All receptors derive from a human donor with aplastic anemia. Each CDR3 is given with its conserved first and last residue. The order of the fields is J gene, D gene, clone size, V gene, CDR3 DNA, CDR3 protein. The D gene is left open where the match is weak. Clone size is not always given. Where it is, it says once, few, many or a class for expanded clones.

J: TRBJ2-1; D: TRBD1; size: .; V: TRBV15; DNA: TGTGCCACCAGCAGGCCAGGGGGTAATCGACACGGCTACAATGAGCAGTTCTTC; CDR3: CATSRPGGNRHGYNEQFF
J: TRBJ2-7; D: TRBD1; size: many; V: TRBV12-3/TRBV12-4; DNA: TGTGCCAGCAGTGGGACAGGGAGGGACGAGCAGTACTTC; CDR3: CASSGTGRDEQYF
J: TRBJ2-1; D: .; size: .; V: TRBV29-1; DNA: TGCAGCGCTATACCAGCCTCCTACAATGAGCAGTTCTTC; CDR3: CSAIPASYNEQFF
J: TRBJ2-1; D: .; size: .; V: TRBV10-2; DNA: TGCGCCAGCAGTGAGACCTACAATGAGCAGTTCTTC; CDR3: CASSETYNEQFF
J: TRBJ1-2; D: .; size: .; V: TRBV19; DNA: TGTGCCAGTAGTATGAAGCCAGGGTCGTATGGCTACACCTTC; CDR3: CASSMKPGSYGYTF
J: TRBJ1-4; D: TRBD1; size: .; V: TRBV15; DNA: TGTGCCACCATAAGGAGCCGGGACAGGGGGCGTTTAGCTAATGAAAAACTGTTTTTT; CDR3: CATIRSRDRGRLANEKLFF
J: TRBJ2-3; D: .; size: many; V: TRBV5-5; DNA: TGTGCCAGCAGCTTAATCCGGGGTCGGCCAGATACGCAGTATTTT; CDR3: CASSLIRGRPDTQYF
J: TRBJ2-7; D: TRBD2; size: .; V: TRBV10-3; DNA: TGTGCCATCGGGGGAGGCGGGAGTAACACCGAGCAGTACTTC; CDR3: CAIGGGGSNTEQYF
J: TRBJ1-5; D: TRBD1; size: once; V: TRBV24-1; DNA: TGTGCCACCAGTCGACAGGGGATTCGAGTTCAGCCCCAGCATTTT; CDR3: CATSRQGIRVQPQHF
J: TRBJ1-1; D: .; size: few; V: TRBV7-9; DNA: TGTGCCAGCAGCCCCCCGGTCACTGAAGCTTTCTTT; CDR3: CASSPPVTEAFF
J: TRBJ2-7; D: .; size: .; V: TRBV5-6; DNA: TGTGCCAGCAGCGCCGCGCCTGGTACTAAACTTATATACGAGCAGTACTTC; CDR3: CASSAAPGTKLIYEQYF
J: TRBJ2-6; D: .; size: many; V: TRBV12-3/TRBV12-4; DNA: TGTGCCAGCAGTCCTAACAGGCCAGTCATCTCTGGGGCCAACGTCCTGACTTTC; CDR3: CASSPNRPVISGANVLTF
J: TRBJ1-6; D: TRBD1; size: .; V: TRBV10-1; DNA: TGCGCCAGCAGTGACCCCGGACAGGGGGGTGATTCACCCCTCCACTTT; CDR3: CASSDPGQGGDSPLHF
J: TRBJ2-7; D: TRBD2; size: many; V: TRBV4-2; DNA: TGTGCCAGCAGCCACCTAGCGGGAGTTGAGTACGAGCAGTACTTC; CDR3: CASSHLAGVEYEQYF
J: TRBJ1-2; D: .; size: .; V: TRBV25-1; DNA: TGTGCCAGCAGCGACGGGGGGTTTCAGGGCTACACCTTC; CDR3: CASSDGGFQGYTF
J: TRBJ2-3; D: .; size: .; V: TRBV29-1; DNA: TGCAGCGTTGGGCCCCCTAGCACAGATACGCAGTATTTT; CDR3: CSVGPPSTDTQYF
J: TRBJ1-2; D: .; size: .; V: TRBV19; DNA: TGTGCCAGTAGTGGTCGACAGTTAAATACCTATGGCTACACCTTC; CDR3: CASSGRQLNTYGYTF
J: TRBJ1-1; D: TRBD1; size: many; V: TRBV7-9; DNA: TGTGCCAGCACCAGCGGACAGGCTGAAGCTTTCTTT; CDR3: CASTSGQAEAFF
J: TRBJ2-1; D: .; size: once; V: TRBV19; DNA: TGTGCCAGTAATATAGTCCCGGCACCCAATGAGCAGTTCTTC; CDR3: CASNIVPAPNEQFF
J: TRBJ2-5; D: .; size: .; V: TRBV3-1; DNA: TGTGCCAGCAGCCATGATGTAACCCAGTACTTC; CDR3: CASSHDVTQYF
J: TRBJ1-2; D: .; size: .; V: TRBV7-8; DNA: TGTGCCAGCAGCTTTGAACGGTCCTATGGCTACACCTTC; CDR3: CASSFERSYGYTF
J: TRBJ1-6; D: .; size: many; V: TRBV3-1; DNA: TGTGCCAGCAGCCAAGACGATAACCAGAATAATTCACCCCTCCACTTT; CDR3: CASSQDDNQNNSPLHF
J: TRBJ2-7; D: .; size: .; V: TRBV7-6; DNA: TGTGCCAGCAGCCTCGAGGAGCATTACTTC; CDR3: CASSLEEHYF
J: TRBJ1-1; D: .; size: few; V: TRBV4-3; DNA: TGCGCCAGCAGCCAAGATCGGGGGGCGCGGACTGAAGCTTTCTTT; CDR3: CASSQDRGARTEAFF